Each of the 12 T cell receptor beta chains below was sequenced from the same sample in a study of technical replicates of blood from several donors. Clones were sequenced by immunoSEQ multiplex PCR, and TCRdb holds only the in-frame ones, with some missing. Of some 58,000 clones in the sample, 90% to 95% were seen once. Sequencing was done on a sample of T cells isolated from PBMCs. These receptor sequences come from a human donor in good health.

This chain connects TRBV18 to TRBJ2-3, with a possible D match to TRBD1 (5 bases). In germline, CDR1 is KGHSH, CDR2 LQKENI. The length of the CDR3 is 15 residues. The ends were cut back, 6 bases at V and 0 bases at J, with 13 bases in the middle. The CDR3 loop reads CASSRRGSSTDTQYF. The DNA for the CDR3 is TGTGCCAGCTCGCGAAGGGGCAGCAGCACAGATACGCAGTATTTT.

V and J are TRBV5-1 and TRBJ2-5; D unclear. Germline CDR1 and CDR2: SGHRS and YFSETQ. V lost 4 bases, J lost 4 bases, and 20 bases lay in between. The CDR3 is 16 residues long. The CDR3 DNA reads TGCGCCAGCAGCCCCGCAATCCCAGGTCTTGGAGAGACCCAGTACTTC. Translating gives CASSPAIPGLGETQYF.

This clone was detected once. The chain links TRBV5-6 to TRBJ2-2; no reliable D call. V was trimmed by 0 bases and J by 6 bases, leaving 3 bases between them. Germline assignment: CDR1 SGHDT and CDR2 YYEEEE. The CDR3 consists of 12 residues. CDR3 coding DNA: TGTGCCAGCAGCTTGGGCGCCGGGGAGCTGTTTTTT. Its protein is CASSLGAGELFF.

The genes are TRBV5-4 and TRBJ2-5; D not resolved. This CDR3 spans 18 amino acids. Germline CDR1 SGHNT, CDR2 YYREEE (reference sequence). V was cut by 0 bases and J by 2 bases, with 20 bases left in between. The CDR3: CASSLASGVQALQETQYF. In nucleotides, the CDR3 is TGTGCCAGCAGCTTGGCAAGTGGAGTTCAAGCTTTGCAAGAGACCCAGTACTTC. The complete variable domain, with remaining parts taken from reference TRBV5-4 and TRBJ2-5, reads ETGVTQSPTHLIKTRGQQVTLRCSSQSGHNTVSWYQQALGQGPQFIFQYYREEENGRGNFPPRFSGLQFPNYSSELNVNALELDDSALYLCASSLASGVQALQETQYFGPGTRLLVL.

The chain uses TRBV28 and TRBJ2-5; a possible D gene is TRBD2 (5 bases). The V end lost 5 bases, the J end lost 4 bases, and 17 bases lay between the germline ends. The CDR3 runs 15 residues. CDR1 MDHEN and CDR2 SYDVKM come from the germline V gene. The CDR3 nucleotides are TGTGCCAGCAGTCCCATCGAGGGTTTCGCAGAGACCCAGTACTTC. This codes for CASSPIEGFAETQYF.

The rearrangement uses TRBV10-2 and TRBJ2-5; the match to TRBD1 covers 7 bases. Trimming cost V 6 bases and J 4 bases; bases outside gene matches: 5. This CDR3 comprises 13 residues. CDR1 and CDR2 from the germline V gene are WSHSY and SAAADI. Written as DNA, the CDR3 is TGCGCCAGCAGACCGGGACAGCTAGAGACCCAGTACTTC. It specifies CASRPGQLETQYF.

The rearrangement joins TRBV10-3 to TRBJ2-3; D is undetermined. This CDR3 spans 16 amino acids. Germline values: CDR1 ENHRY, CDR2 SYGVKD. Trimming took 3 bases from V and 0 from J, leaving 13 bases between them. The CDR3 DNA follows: TGTGCCATCAGTGACCGACTGCCGTCCAGCACAGATACGCAGTATTTT. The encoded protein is CAISDRLPSSTDTQYF.

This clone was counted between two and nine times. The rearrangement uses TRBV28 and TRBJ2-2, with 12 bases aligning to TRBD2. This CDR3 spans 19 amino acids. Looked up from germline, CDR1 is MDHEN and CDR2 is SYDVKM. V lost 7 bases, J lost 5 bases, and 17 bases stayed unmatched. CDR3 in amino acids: CASTTPRTSGKALTGELFF. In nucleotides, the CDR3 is TGTGCCAGCACCACCCCCAGGACTAGCGGGAAGGCCCTAACCGGGGAGCTGTTTTTT.

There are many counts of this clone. For the CDR3, the DNA is TGTGCCAGCAGCCCAATACCGGGACAGGAGAACACTGAAGCTTTCTTT. The encoded protein is CASSPIPGQENTEAFF. This chain uses TRBV5-4 with TRBJ1-1, with 8 bases that match TRBD1. In germline, CDR1 is SGHNT, CDR2 YYREEE (reference sequence). Trimming removed 4 bases from V and 1 base from J; junction bases left unmatched: 9. The CDR3 spans 16 residues.

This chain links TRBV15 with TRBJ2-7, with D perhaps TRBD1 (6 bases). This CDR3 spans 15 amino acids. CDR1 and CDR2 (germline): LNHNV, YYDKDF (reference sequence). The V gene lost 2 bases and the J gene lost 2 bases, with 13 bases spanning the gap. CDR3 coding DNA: TGTGCCACCAGCAGACTCGACAGGAACGCCTACGAGCAGTACTTC. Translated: CATSRLDRNAYEQYF. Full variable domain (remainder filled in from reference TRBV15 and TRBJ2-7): DAMVIQNPRYQVTQFGKPVTLSCSQTLNHNVMYWYQQKSSQAPKLLFHYYDKDFNNEADTPDNFQSRRPNTSFCFLDIRSPGLGDTAMYLCATSRLDRNAYEQYFGPGTRLTVT.

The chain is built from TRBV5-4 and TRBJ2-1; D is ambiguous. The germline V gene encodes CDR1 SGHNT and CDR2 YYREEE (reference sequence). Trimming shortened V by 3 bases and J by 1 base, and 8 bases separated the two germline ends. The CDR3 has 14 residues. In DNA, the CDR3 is TGTGCCAGCAGCTGGGCCTCATCCTACAATGAGCAGTTCTTC. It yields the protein CASSWASSYNEQFF. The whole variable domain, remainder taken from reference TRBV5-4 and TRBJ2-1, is ETGVTQSPTHLIKTRGQQVTLRCSSQSGHNTVSWYQQALGQGPQFIFQYYREEENGRGNFPPRFSGLQFPNYSSELNVNALELDDSALYLCASSWASSYNEQFFGPGTRLTVL.

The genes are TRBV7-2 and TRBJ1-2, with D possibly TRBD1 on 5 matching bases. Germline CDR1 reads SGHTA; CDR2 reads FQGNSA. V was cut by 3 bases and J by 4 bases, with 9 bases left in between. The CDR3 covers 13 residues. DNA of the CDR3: TGTGCCAGCAGCTTGGACACTATCTATGGCTACACCTTC. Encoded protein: CASSLDTIYGYTF. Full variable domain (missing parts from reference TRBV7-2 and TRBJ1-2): GAGVSQSPSNKVTEKGKDVELRCDPISGHTALYWYRQSLGQGLEFLIYFQGNSAPDKSGLPSDRFSAERTGGSVSTLTIQRTQQEDSAVYLCASSLDTIYGYTFGSGTRLTVV.